This TCR beta chain was sequenced in a study of kidney transplant recipient with SARS-CoV-2 infection. This clonotype was seen ten or more times. MiXCR, applied by TCRdb to the reads, yields one record per CDR3 protein. The sample gives 250,000 or so distinct CDR3 sequences, 29% of which show up once; 6% to 8.5% is in the top ten. Trimming left V 1 base short and J 1 base short, with 10 bases between. Germline V gene lookup returns CDR1 SGHTA and CDR2 FQGTGA. The CDR3 runs 15 residues. The source is a male patient aged 30 to 39 who had COVID-19 and was a kidney transplant recipient. A subset of T cells may come from the graft donor. This chain uses TRBV7-3 with TRBJ1-1; D perhaps matches TRBD1 (6 bases). Material: a blood sample, obtained at baseline and on day 111 from a kidney transplant recipient. For the CDR3, the DNA is TGTGCCAGCAGCTTAAGCCACAGGGCGAACACTGAAGCTTTCTTT. This encodes CASSLSHRANTEAFF.